Listed here are 9 T cell receptor beta chains from one sample, sequenced in a study of blood T cell repertoires in COVID-19 (dated by TCRdb to the early 2020s). The library came from the immunoSEQ multiplex PCR assay. TCRdb's version of the immuneACCESS table is confined to in-frame rearrangements and falls short of the full clone set. An unresolved V gene accounts for under half of the shortfall where checked; the remainder is of unknown origin. The sample table lists tens of thousands of clones, around nine tenths of them with a count of one. Around 5% of the sample lies in the top ten. Material: peripheral blood. All receptors come from a human donor in a cohort sampled during active COVID-19.

The chain is built from TRBV7-2 and TRBJ2-5, with 8 bases aligning to TRBD2. Trimming cost V 5 bases and J 5 bases; bases outside gene matches: 10. The germline V gene encodes CDR1 SGHTA and CDR2 FQGNSA. CDR3 size: 15 residues. The CDR3 reads CASSVPGGGRETQYF. The CDR3 region has the DNA TGTGCCAGCAGCGTCCCCGGCGGGGGGAGGGAGACCCAGTACTTC.

The chain employs TRBV2 and TRBJ1-2; D is undetermined. Trimming cost V 3 bases and J 1 base, with 9 bases left between them. Looked up from germline, CDR1 is SNHLY and CDR2 is FYNNEI. This CDR3 region has 14 residues. CDR3 sequence reads: CASSDTYRNYGYTF. The CDR3 nucleotides read TGTGCCAGCAGTGACACCTACCGTAACTATGGCTACACCTTC.

The V and J genes are TRBV11-3 and TRBJ2-5, with 8 nucleotides matching TRBD1. Germline V gene sequence: CDR1 SGHNT, CDR2 YENEEA. The V gene end was trimmed by 1 base and the J gene end by 4 bases; junction bases not matched to a gene: 8. This CDR3 contains 16 residues. CDR3 protein: CASSLGTGTQGETQYF. CDR3 nucleotides: TGTGCCAGCAGCTTAGGGACAGGGACCCAAGGAGAGACCCAGTACTTC.

A remark on this clone: The sample carries other DNA sequences with the same CDR3. J is TRBJ1-2 and V is TRBV28; tentatively, D is TRBD1 (6 bases). The CDR3 has 13 amino acids. The V gene lost 6 bases and the J gene lost 2 bases, with 10 bases spanning the gap. Germline V lookup: CDR1 MDHEN, CDR2 SYDVKM. CDR3 sequence: CASRPTGNYGYTF. The CDR3 nucleotides are TGTGCCAGCAGACCCACAGGGAACTATGGCTACACCTTC.

V is TRBV7-9 and J is TRBJ2-7, with TRBD1 as a possible D gene (5 bases). Trimming cost V 3 bases and J 2 bases, with 14 bases left between them. Germline-derived CDR1 and CDR2 are SEHNR and FQNEAQ (reference sequence). The CDR3 length is 15 residues. In DNA form, the CDR3 reads TGTGCCAGCAGCTTGGGCAGGGCCACAACCTACGAGCAGTACTTC. Translating it yields CASSLGRATTYEQYF.

The chain's CDR3 is CAISESASRGETQYF. The DNA of the CDR3 is TGTGCCATCAGTGAGTCGGCTAGCAGAGGAGAGACCCAGTACTTC. The rearrangement uses TRBV10-3 and TRBJ2-5, with D perhaps TRBD2 (5 bases). Deletions cut 0 bases from V and 4 bases from J, with 12 bases between. This CDR3 region has 15 residues. Per germline, CDR1 ENHRY and CDR2 SYGVKD.

The chain recombines TRBV2 with TRBJ1-2; D is perhaps TRBD1 (6 bases). This CDR3 has 15 amino acids. V was pared by 0 bases and J by 8 bases, with 16 bases between. Germline CDR1 is SNHLY and CDR2 is FYNNEI. This CDR3 reads CASSEAGRGRGGYTF. The CDR3 DNA follows: TGTGCCAGCAGTGAAGCGGGCAGGGGAAGAGGCGGCTACACCTTC.

V is TRBV27 and J is TRBJ2-1; 8 bases agree with TRBD2. V was pared by 5 bases and J by 4 bases, with 7 bases of the junction left unmatched. The germline gives CDR1 MNHEY, CDR2 SMNVEV (reference sequence). CDR3 length equals 15 residues. The DNA of the CDR3 is TGTGCCAGCAGTCCCAGGTTAGCGGGGTACAATGAGCAGTTCTTC. This sequence encodes CASSPRLAGYNEQFF.

V is TRBV7-6 and J is TRBJ2-3; 13 bases agree with TRBD2. V was clipped by 4 bases and J by 4 bases; unmatched bases: 11. The CDR3 totals 18 residues. The germline gives CDR1 SGHVS, CDR2 FNYEAQ. In DNA form, the CDR3 reads TGTGCCAGCAGCTCGGGACTAGCGGGGTCTGGGAGTGCAGATACGCAGTATTTT. Encoded protein: CASSSGLAGSGSADTQYF.